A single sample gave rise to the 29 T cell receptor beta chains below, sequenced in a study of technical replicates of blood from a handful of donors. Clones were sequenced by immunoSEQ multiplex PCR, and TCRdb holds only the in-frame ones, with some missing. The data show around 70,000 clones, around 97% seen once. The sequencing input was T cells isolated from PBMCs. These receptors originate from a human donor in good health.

CDR3 sequence (DNA): TGCGCCAGCTCGAAGAATGGACAATTGAACACTGAAGCTTTCTTT. As protein: CASSKNGQLNTEAFF. The V call is TRBV5-1, the J call TRBJ1-1; tentative D call: TRBD1 (5 bases). The CDR3 sequence is 15 residues long. Trimming took off 7 bases at V and 0 bases at J, with 16 bases between the two ends. Germline-derived CDR1 and CDR2 are SGHRS and YFSETQ.

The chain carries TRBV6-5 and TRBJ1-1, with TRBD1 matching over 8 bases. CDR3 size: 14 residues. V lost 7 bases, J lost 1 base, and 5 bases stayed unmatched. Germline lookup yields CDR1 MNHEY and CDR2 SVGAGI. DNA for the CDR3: TGTGCCAGCACCACCAGGGGGCAGAACACTGAAGCTTTCTTT. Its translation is CASTTRGQNTEAFF.

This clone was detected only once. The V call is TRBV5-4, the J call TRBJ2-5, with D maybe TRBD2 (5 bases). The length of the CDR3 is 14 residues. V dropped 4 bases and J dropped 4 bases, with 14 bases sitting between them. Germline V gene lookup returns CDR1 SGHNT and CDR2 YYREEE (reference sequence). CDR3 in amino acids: CASSLDGVTETQYF. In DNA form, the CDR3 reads TGTGCCAGCAGCCTCGACGGGGTAACAGAGACCCAGTACTTC.

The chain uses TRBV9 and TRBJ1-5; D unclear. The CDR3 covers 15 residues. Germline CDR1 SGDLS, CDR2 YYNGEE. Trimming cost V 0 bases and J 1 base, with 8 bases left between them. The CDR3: CASSVAEGSNQPQHF. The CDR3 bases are TGTGCCAGCAGCGTAGCTGAGGGAAGCAATCAGCCCCAGCATTTT.

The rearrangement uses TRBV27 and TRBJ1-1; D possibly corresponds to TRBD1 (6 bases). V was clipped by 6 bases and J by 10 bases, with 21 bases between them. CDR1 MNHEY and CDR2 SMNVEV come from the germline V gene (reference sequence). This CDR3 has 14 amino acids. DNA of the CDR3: TGTGCCAGCAGCCCCTACAGGGACCACCCGGCAGCTTTCTTT. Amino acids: CASSPYRDHPAAFF.

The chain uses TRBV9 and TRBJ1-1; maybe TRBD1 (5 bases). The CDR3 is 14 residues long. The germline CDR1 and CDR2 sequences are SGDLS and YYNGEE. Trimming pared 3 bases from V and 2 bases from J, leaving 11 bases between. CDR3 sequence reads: CASSGQGVNTEAFF. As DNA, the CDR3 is TGTGCCAGCAGCGGACAAGGGGTAAACACTGAAGCTTTCTTT.

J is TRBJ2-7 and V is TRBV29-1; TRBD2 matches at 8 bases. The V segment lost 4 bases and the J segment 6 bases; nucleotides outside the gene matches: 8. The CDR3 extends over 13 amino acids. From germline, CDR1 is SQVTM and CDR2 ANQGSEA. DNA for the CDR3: TGCAGCGTTGGTGGAGCGGGAGATCGCGAGCAGTACTTC. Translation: CSVGGAGDREQYF.

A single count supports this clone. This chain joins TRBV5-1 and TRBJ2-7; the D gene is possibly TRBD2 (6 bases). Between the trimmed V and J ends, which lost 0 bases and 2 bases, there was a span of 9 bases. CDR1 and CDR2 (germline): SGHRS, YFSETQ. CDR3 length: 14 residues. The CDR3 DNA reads TGCGCCAGCAGCTTGGTAGCGGTAGCCTACGAGCAGTACTTC. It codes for CASSLVAVAYEQYF.

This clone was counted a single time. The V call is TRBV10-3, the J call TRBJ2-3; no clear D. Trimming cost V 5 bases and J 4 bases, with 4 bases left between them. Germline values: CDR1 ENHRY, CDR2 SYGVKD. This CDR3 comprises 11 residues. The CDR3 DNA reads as TGTGCCATCAGTTCCTCAGATACGCAGTATTTT. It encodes CAISSSDTQYF.

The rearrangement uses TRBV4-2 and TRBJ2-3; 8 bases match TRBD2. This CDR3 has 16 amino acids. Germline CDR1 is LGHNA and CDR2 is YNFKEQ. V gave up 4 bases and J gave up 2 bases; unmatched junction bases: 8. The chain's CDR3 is CASSPFTSGPTDTQYF. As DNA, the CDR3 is TGTGCCAGCAGCCCTTTCACTAGCGGCCCCACAGATACGCAGTATTTT.

CDR3 loop: CASSLIGQPASPLHF. As DNA, the CDR3 is TGTGCCAGCAGCTTAATTGGACAGCCGGCTTCACCCCTCCACTTT. This chain links TRBV11-1 with TRBJ1-6; possible D gene TRBD1, 6 bases. Trimming left V 2 bases short and J 9 bases short, with 14 bases between. CDR1 and CDR2 (germline): SGHAT, FQDESV (reference sequence). This CDR3 spans 15 amino acids.

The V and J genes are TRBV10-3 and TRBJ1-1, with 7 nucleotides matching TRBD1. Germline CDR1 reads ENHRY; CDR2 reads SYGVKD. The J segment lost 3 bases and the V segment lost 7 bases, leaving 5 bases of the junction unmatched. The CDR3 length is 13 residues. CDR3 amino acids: CAINPTGDTEAFF. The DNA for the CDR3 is TGTGCCATCAACCCTACAGGGGACACTGAAGCTTTCTTT.

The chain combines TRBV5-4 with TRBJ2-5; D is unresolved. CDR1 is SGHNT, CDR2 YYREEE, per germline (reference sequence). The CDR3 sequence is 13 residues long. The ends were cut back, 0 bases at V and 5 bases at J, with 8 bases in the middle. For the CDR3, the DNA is TGTGCCAGCAGCTTGGCTTGGCAGGAGACCCAGTACTTC. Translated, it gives CASSLAWQETQYF.

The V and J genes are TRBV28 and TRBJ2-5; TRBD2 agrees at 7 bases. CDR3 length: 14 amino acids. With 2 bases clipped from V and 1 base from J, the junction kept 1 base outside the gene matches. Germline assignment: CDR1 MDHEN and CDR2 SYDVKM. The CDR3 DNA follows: TGTGCCAGCAGTTTAGCGGGGGTCCAAGAGACCCAGTACTTC. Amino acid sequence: CASSLAGVQETQYF.

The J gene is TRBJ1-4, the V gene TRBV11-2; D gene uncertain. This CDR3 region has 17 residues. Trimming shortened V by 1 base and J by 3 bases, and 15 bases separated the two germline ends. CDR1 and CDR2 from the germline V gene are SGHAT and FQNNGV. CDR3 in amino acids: CASSLGAGPWPNEKLFF. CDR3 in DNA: TGTGCCAGCAGCTTAGGGGCGGGCCCGTGGCCTAATGAAAAACTGTTTTTT.

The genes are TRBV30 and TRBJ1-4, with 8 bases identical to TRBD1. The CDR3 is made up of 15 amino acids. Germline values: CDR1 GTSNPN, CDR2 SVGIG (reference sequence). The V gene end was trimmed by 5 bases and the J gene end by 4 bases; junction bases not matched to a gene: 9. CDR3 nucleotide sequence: TGTGCCTGGGCCCCCTTGACAGGGGTTAATGAAAAACTGTTTTTT. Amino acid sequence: CAWAPLTGVNEKLFF.

CDR3 sequence: CASSQDTQETQYF. The CDR3 nucleotides read TGTGCCAGCAGCCAGGACACCCAAGAGACCCAGTACTTC. V is TRBV4-2 and J is TRBJ2-5; D may be TRBD1 (5 bases). The germline V gene has CDR1 LGHNA and CDR2 YNFKEQ. The CDR3 spans 13 residues. With 3 bases removed from V and 1 base from J, the gap between germline ends came to 6 bases.

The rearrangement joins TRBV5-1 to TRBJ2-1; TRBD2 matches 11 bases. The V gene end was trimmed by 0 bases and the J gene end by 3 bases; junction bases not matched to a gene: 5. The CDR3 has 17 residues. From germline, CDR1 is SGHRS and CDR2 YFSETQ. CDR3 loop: CASSLGSGGAYYNEQFF. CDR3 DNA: TGCGCCAGCAGCTTGGGTAGCGGGGGGGCTTACTACAATGAGCAGTTCTTC.

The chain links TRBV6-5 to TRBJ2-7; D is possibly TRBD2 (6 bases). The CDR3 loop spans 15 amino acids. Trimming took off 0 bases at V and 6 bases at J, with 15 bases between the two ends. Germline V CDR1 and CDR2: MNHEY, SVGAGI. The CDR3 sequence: CASSYSGEVGGEQYF. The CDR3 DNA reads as TGTGCCAGCAGTTACTCGGGTGAGGTGGGAGGCGAGCAGTACTTC.

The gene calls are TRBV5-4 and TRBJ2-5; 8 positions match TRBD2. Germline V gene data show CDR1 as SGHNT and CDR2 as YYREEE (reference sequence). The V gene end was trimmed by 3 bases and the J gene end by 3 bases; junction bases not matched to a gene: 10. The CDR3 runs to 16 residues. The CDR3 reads CASSSPGTRREETQYF. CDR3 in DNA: TGTGCCAGCAGCTCCCCCGGGACTAGAAGGGAAGAGACCCAGTACTTC.

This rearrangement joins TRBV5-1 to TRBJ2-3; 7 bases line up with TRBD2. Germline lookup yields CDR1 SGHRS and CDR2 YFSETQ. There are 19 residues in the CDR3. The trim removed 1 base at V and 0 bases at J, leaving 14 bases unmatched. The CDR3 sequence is CASSLYDRAASGSTDTQYF. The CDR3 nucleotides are TGCGCCAGCAGCTTGTACGATCGGGCGGCTAGCGGAAGCACAGATACGCAGTATTTT.

CDR3 sequence reads: CASSREENTEAFF. The CDR3 DNA follows: TGCGCCAGCAGTCGTGAGGAGAACACTGAAGCTTTCTTT. J is TRBJ1-1 and V is TRBV5-1; D unclear. From germline, CDR1 is SGHRS and CDR2 YFSETQ. CDR3 length equals 13 residues. V was trimmed by 5 bases and J by 1 base, leaving 9 bases between them.

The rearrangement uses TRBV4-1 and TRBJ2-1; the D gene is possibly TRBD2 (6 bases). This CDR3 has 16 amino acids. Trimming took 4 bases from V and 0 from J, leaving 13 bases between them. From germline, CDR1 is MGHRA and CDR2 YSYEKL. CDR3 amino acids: CASSLSGRLSYNEQFF. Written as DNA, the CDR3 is TGCGCCAGCAGCCTTAGCGGACGTCTCTCCTACAATGAGCAGTTCTTC.

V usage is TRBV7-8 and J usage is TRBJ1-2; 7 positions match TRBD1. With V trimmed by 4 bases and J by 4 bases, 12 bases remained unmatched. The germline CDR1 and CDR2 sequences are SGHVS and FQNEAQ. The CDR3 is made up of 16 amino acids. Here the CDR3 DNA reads TGTGCCAGCAGCTCCCGATCCATTGACAGGGTCTATGGCTACACCTTC. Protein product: CASSSRSIDRVYGYTF.

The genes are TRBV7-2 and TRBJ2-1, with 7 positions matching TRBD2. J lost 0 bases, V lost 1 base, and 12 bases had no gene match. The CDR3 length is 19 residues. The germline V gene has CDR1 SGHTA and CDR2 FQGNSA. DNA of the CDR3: TGTGCCAGCAGCTTAGGTGTGGGGGGGGTCCGGGGCTCCTACAATGAGCAGTTCTTC. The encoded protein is CASSLGVGGVRGSYNEQFF.

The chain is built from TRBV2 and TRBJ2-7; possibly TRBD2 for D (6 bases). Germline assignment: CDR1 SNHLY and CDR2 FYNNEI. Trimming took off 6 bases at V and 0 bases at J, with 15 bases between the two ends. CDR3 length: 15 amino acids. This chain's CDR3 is CASRERGLGSYEQYF. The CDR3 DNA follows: TGTGCCAGCAGGGAAAGGGGACTCGGCTCCTACGAGCAGTACTTC.

In DNA, the CDR3 is TGTGCCAGCAGCCGCCGACTAGAACAAGAGACCCAGTACTTC. Its translation: CASSRRLEQETQYF. The chain is built from TRBV11-2 and TRBJ2-5, with D tentatively TRBD2 (6 bases). Germline loops: CDR1 SGHAT, CDR2 FQNNGV. Trimming cost V 5 bases and J 2 bases, with 12 bases left between them. CDR3 size: 14 residues.

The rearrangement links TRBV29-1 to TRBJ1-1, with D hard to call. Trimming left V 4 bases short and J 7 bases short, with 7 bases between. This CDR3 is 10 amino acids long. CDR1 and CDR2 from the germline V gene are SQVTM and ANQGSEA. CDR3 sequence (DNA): TGCAGCGTTGTAAAAAATGAAGCTTTCTTT. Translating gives CSVVKNEAFF.

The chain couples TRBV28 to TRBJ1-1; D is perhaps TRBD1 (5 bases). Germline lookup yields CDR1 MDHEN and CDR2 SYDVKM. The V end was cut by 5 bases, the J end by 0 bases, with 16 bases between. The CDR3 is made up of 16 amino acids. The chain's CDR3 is CASSLGLGGVNTEAFF. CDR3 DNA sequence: TGTGCCAGCAGTCTAGGGTTGGGGGGGGTGAACACTGAAGCTTTCTTT.